This passage covers 32 T cell receptor beta chains from one sample sequenced in a study of T-cell memory formation after mild COVID-19. MiXCR, applied by TCRdb to the 5' RACE reads, yields one record per CDR3 protein. The table records over 120,000 distinct CDR3 sequences, 6% of them present only once. Sequencing was carried out using PBMCs or a T cell subset sorted from them (not recorded which). The receptors were gathered from an adult woman who had mild COVID-19 (a few samples of this study predate the infection). Cell type and time point are not known.

This clonotype was counted at least ten times. The rearrangement links TRBV29-1 to TRBJ2-3, with TRBD2 identical over 7 bases. This CDR3 is 15 amino acids long. The ends lost 5 bases at V and 6 bases at J; junction bases unmatched: 14. Looked up from germline, CDR1 is SQVTM and CDR2 is ANQGSEA. CDR3 residues: CSVNSADGRRDTQYF. The CDR3 DNA sequence: TGCAGCGTTAATTCGGCTGACGGGAGGAGGGATACGCAGTATTTT.

V gene TRBV3-1 combines with J gene TRBJ1-1, with D perhaps TRBD1 (5 bases). The CDR3 runs to 13 residues. Trimming took off 2 bases at V and 10 bases at J, with 14 bases between the two ends. Germline V gene sequence: CDR1 LGHDT, CDR2 YNNKEL (reference sequence). Here the CDR3 reads CASSQTGGAGAFF. Here the CDR3 DNA reads TGTGCCAGCAGCCAAACGGGAGGGGCAGGAGCTTTCTTT.

This clonotype has at least ten counts. The chain carries TRBV7-2 and TRBJ2-3; TRBD2 might be the D (6 bases). Germline V gene lookup returns CDR1 SGHTA and CDR2 FQGNSA. Trimming left V 6 bases short and J 6 bases short, with 7 bases between. This CDR3 has 11 residues. In DNA form, the CDR3 reads TGTGCCAGCAGACGGGGGGATACGCAGTATTTT. Its translation is CASRRGDTQYF.

This clonotype was seen only once. A much larger clone differs by one base, so this may be a read error. This chain joins TRBV7-2 and TRBJ1-2; TRBD1 matches 7 bases. This CDR3 is 14 amino acids long. With V trimmed by 9 bases and J by 0 bases, 7 bases remained unmatched. Per the germline V gene, CDR1 is SGHTA and CDR2 is FQGNSA. Here the CDR3 DNA reads TGTGCCAGAAGCGCGGGGACAGCTAACTATGGCTACACCTTC. It encodes CARSAGTANYGYTF.

The table lists this clonotype with many counts. The chain uses TRBV12-3 or TRBV12-4 and TRBJ2-1; D might be TRBD1 (6 bases). The CDR3 runs to 15 residues. V was cut by 3 bases and J by 7 bases, with 16 bases left in between. The CDR3 nucleotides are TGTGCCAGCAGTTTCGTGACTCTCCAGGGGAATGAGCAGTTCTTC. Translated, it gives CASSFVTLQGNEQFF.

This clonotype was seen many times. CDR3: CASSSFGTELYEQYF. The DNA for the CDR3 is TGTGCCAGCAGCTCCTTCGGGACGGAACTCTACGAGCAGTACTTC. The gene calls are TRBV7-9 and TRBJ2-7, with D perhaps TRBD1 or TRBD2 (5 bases each). Germline loops: CDR1 SEHNR, CDR2 FQNEAQ (reference sequence). Trimming cost V 4 bases and J 3 bases, with 16 bases left between them. The CDR3 is 15 residues long.

V and J are TRBV4-2 and TRBJ1-3; D gene unclear. V lost 0 bases to trimming and J lost 0 bases, with 9 bases between them. The CDR3 has 16 residues. In germline, CDR1 is LGHNA, CDR2 YNFKEQ. The CDR3 DNA reads as TGTGCCAGCAGCCAAGAGGATGATTACTCTGGAAACACCATATATTTT. Protein sequence: CASSQEDDYSGNTIYF.

In its sample, this clonotype was seen many times. This sequence joins TRBV12-3 or TRBV12-4 and TRBJ2-7, with a possible D match to TRBD1 (6 bases). The V end was cut by 6 bases, the J end by 5 bases, with 17 bases between. The CDR3 is made up of 14 amino acids. The DNA for the CDR3 is TGTGCCAGCAGATCTAGGTTTGAGGGGGACGAGCAGTACTTC. This sequence encodes CASRSRFEGDEQYF.

This clonotype came up a few times. The gene calls are TRBV27 and TRBJ2-1; D unclear. The V end lost 0 bases, the J end lost 4 bases, and 4 bases lay between the germline ends. Germline V gene data show CDR1 as MNHEY and CDR2 as SMNVEV (reference sequence). This CDR3 is 13 amino acids long. The CDR3, as DNA: TGTGCCAGCAGTTTATCTTTTTACAATGAGCAGTTCTTC. Translation gives CASSLSFYNEQFF.

The chain uses TRBV2 and TRBJ2-7; D unresolved. CDR1 and CDR2 from the germline V gene are SNHLY and FYNNEI. The CDR3 is made up of 13 amino acids. Between the trimmed V and J ends, which lost 2 bases and 2 bases, there was a span of 7 bases. The CDR3 here is CASSEQQTYEQYF. DNA of the CDR3: TGTGCCAGCAGTGAACAACAGACCTACGAGCAGTACTTC.

Only a few counts were recorded for this clonotype. V and J are TRBV30 and TRBJ1-2, with D possibly TRBD1 on 5 matching bases. This CDR3 is 12 amino acids long. Per germline, CDR1 GTSNPN and CDR2 SVGIG (reference sequence). Deletions cut 0 bases from V and 6 bases from J, with 8 bases between. The CDR3 loop is CAWSVRGDGYTF. The CDR3 coding sequence is TGTGCCTGGAGTGTACGAGGGGATGGCTACACCTTC.

This clonotype showed up just a few times. V gene TRBV11-3 combines with J gene TRBJ1-1, with D possibly being TRBD1 (6 bases). CDR3 size: 16 residues. The germline gives CDR1 SGHNT, CDR2 YENEEA. The V end was cut by 7 bases, the J end by 0 bases, with 18 bases between. The CDR3 loop reads CASTLEGGYMNTEAFF. The CDR3 DNA follows: TGTGCCAGCACCCTCGAGGGGGGCTACATGAACACTGAAGCTTTCTTT.

In this sample, this clonotype turned up a few times. The chain couples TRBV7-3 to TRBJ2-1, with TRBD2 identical over 10 bases. Germline assignment: CDR1 SGHTA and CDR2 FQGTGA. The length of the CDR3 is 15 residues. The J segment lost 6 bases and the V segment lost 5 bases, leaving 7 bases of the junction unmatched. The CDR3 here is CASSPGLAVTNEQFF. CDR3 DNA sequence: TGTGCCAGCAGCCCCGGACTAGCGGTTACCAATGAGCAGTTCTTC. The variable domain in full, completed from reference TRBV7-3 and TRBJ2-1, reads GAGVSQTPSNKVTEKGKYVELRCDPISGHTALYWYRQSLGQGPEFLIYFQGTGAADDSGLPNDRFFAVRPEGSVSTLKIQRTERGDSAVYLCASSPGLAVTNEQFFGPGTRLTVL.

The sample holds many counts of this clonotype. The chain has TRBV2 and TRBJ2-6, with TRBD1 identical over 7 bases. V lost 6 bases, J lost 0 bases, and 5 bases stayed unmatched. The CDR3 is made up of 16 amino acids. Germline-derived CDR1 and CDR2 are SNHLY and FYNNEI. The CDR3 nucleotides read TGTGCCAGCAGATGGGACAGTCACTCTGGGGCCAACGTCCTGACTTTC. Encoded protein: CASRWDSHSGANVLTF.

This clonotype was counted at least ten times. V gene TRBV7-2 combines with J gene TRBJ2-7; D gene uncertain. The germline V gene has CDR1 SGHTA and CDR2 FQGNSA. Deletions cut 4 bases from V and 3 bases from J, with 7 bases between. This CDR3 region has 12 residues. CDR3 sequence (DNA): TGTGCCAGCAGCTCTGGAATCTACGAGCAGTACTTC. Amino acid sequence: CASSSGIYEQYF.

This clonotype has only a few counts. This chain uses TRBV7-9 with TRBJ2-7, with D hard to call. V was clipped by 11 bases and J by 5 bases, with 19 bases between them. The CDR3 loop spans 13 amino acids. Per the germline V gene, CDR1 is SEHNR and CDR2 is FQNEAQ (reference sequence). The CDR3 region is CAASPAGLNEQYF. CDR3 in DNA: TGTGCCGCTTCCCCGGCAGGTCTCAACGAGCAGTACTTC.

Ten or more counts support this clonotype. The V and J genes are TRBV20-1 and TRBJ2-7; D might be TRBD1 (5 bases). Germline CDR1 DFQATT, CDR2 SNEGSKA (reference sequence). There are 14 residues in the CDR3. V was pared by 0 bases and J by 7 bases, with 16 bases between. This CDR3 is CSARETAGLREQYF. The CDR3 DNA reads TGCAGTGCTAGAGAAACGGCAGGGCTGAGGGAGCAGTACTTC.

This clonotype appeared many times. The chain carries TRBV29-1 and TRBJ2-3; 8 bases agree with TRBD2. The CDR3 is 13 residues long. The trim removed 7 bases at V and 4 bases at J, leaving 7 bases unmatched. The germline CDR1 and CDR2 sequences are SQVTM and ANQGSEA. This CDR3 reads CSGSGTSPDTQYF. The CDR3 coding sequence is TGCAGCGGGTCGGGGACTAGTCCAGATACGCAGTATTTT.

In this sample, this clonotype turned up a few times. This chain links TRBV7-6 with TRBJ2-2, with TRBD2 matching 8 bases. After removal of 6 bases from V and 1 base from J, the junction contained 7 bases not matched to a gene. The length of the CDR3 is 16 residues. Germline CDR1 and CDR2: SGHVS and FNYEAQ. CDR3 region: CASSRISGRNTGELFF. The CDR3 DNA follows: TGTGCCAGCAGTCGGATCAGCGGGAGGAACACCGGGGAGCTGTTTTTT.

Ten or more counts support this clonotype. Sequence at one end of the junction differs from germline and may be a read error. The rearrangement uses TRBV7-7 and TRBJ2-1, with D tentatively TRBD1 (6 bases). The CDR3 consists of 13 residues. The germline V gene has CDR1 SSHAT and CDR2 FNYEAQ (reference sequence). CDR3 residues: CASSPGQLNEQFF. Written as DNA, the CDR3 is TGTGCTAGCAGCCCAGGACAGCTCAATGAGCAGTTCTTC.

In its sample, this clonotype was seen many times. The gene calls are TRBV7-8 and TRBJ2-5; 8 bases match TRBD2. Germline V gene sequence: CDR1 SGHVS, CDR2 FQNEAQ. J gave up 2 bases and V 0 bases, and 14 bases lay outside the gene matches. This CDR3 has 19 amino acids. The CDR3, as DNA: TGTGCCAGCAGCTTAGCGGATTTTTTAGCGGGAACCGAGCAAGAGACCCAGTACTTC. It is translated as CASSLADFLAGTEQETQYF.

This clonotype was detected only a few times. The V gene is TRBV7-6, the J gene TRBJ2-3; no firm D call. Germline CDR1 SGHVS, CDR2 FNYEAQ. The CDR3 is 14 residues long. The V end lost 5 bases, the J end lost 1 base, and 10 bases lay between the germline ends. The CDR3 DNA sequence: TGTGCCAGCAGCCACGATCTTGGCACAGATACGCAGTATTTT. Amino acid sequence: CASSHDLGTDTQYF.

This clonotype was counted ten times or more. V gene TRBV20-1 combines with J gene TRBJ1-1; D is unclear. The CDR3 has 13 amino acids. The V gene's germline CDR1 is DFQATT and CDR2 SNEGSKA (reference sequence). The ends were cut back, 4 bases at V and 7 bases at J, with 16 bases in the middle. CDR3 region: CSATPWSGNEAFF. DNA of the CDR3: TGCAGTGCTACTCCATGGTCCGGGAATGAAGCTTTCTTT.

This clonotype has only a few counts. The chain is built from TRBV5-1 and TRBJ2-1; 11 bases are shared with TRBD1. The V gene end was trimmed by 4 bases and the J gene end by 7 bases; junction bases not matched to a gene: 7. The germline V gene has CDR1 SGHRS and CDR2 YFSETQ. The CDR3 is 15 amino acids. DNA for the CDR3: TGCGCCAGCAGCGCATCCGGGACAGGGGGGAATGAGCAGTTCTTC. This encodes CASSASGTGGNEQFF.

This clonotype turned up a few times. The CDR3, as DNA: TGTGCCTGGAGCCGTAAGACAGGGGGCCGCACAGATACGCAGTATTTT. Protein sequence: CAWSRKTGGRTDTQYF. The rearrangement uses TRBV30 and TRBJ2-3; TRBD1 matches at 10 bases. Germline V gene sequence: CDR1 GTSNPN, CDR2 SVGIG (reference sequence). The CDR3 has 16 amino acids. With 3 bases clipped from V and 1 base from J, the junction kept 7 bases outside the gene matches.

The rearrangement uses TRBV27 and TRBJ2-5, with TRBD1 matching over 9 bases. V gave up 6 bases and J gave up 5 bases; unmatched junction bases: 13. The germline CDR1 and CDR2 sequences are MNHEY and SMNVEV (reference sequence). The CDR3 loop spans 16 amino acids. The CDR3 region is CASRGFTGGWEETQYF. The DNA for the CDR3 is TGTGCCAGCAGAGGATTTACAGGGGGCTGGGAGGAGACCCAGTACTTC.

The chain employs TRBV18 and TRBJ2-1; TRBD1 aligns across 11 bases. This CDR3 is built from 15 residues. CDR1 and CDR2 (germline): KGHSH, LQKENI. With 3 bases clipped from V and 5 bases from J, the junction kept 3 bases outside the gene matches. The DNA of the CDR3 is TGTGCCAGCTCACCCGGACAGGGGGCTGACAATGAGCAGTTCTTC. The encoded protein is CASSPGQGADNEQFF.

There are many counts of this clonotype. This chain uses TRBV5-6 with TRBJ2-7, with D unresolved. Trimming cost V 3 bases and J 4 bases, with 11 bases left between them. The CDR3 totals 13 residues. Germline CDR1 is SGHDT and CDR2 is YYEEEE. In DNA form, the CDR3 reads TGTGCCAGCAGCTCCCTGAGAGGTTACGAGCAGTACTTC. It translates to CASSSLRGYEQYF.

This clonotype was detected a few times. The chain employs TRBV20-1 and TRBJ2-7; possibly TRBD2 for D (6 bases). The CDR3 consists of 13 residues. Germline assignment: CDR1 DFQATT and CDR2 SNEGSKA (reference sequence). Trimming pared 1 base from V and 6 bases from J, leaving 13 bases between. The CDR3 DNA reads as TGCAGTGCTAGAGTGCTAGCGAGGGGCGAGCAGTACTTC. Translated, it gives CSARVLARGEQYF.

This clonotype was detected only a few times. V and J are TRBV13 and TRBJ1-2, with 9 nucleotides matching TRBD1. V lost 5 bases, J lost 5 bases, and 3 bases stayed unmatched. Germline V gene sequence: CDR1 PRHDT, CDR2 FYEKMQ (reference sequence). This CDR3 region has 13 residues. This chain's CDR3 is CASSAGTGYGYTF. The CDR3 DNA reads as TGTGCCAGCAGCGCCGGGACAGGGTATGGCTACACCTTC. Filled out from reference TRBV13 and TRBJ1-2, the complete variable domain reads AAGVIQSPRHLIKEKRETATLKCYPIPRHDTVYWYQQGPGQDPQFLISFYEKMQSDKGSIPDRFSAQQFSDYHSELNMSSLELGDSALYFCASSAGTGYGYTFGSGTRLTVV.

The chain links TRBV3-1 to TRBJ2-1; no clear D. The CDR3 consists of 11 residues. Looked up from germline, CDR1 is LGHDT and CDR2 is YNNKEL (reference sequence). Trimming removed 1 base from V and 8 bases from J, with 3 bases in between. In nucleotides, the CDR3 is TGTGCCAGCAGCCAAGGGTATGAGCAGTTCTTC. Translated: CASSQGYEQFF.

This clonotype was picked up a small number of times. The chain links TRBV6-5 to TRBJ2-7; 7 nucleotides agree with TRBD2. Germline values: CDR1 MNHEY, CDR2 SVGAGI. The CDR3 has 15 amino acids. V was pared by 0 bases and J by 3 bases, with 5 bases of the junction left unmatched. The CDR3 loop reads CASSYSNVAGYEQYF. CDR3 sequence (DNA): TGTGCCAGCAGTTACTCGAACGTAGCGGGCTACGAGCAGTACTTC.